Sequencing of this TCR beta chain was carried out in a study of cytomegalovirus exposure and HLA in healthy donors. Overall study: HLA-typed donors were the source of 90 million or so unique TCRs, which an early data release held.

A multiplex PCR was run with 60 Vbeta primers and 13 Jbeta primers. Clones were read by immunoSEQ multiplex PCR, and TCRdb kept only the in-frame ones, dropping some. The sample holds about 180,000 clones, 70% to 85% seen once. Germline lookup yields CDR1 MRHNA and CDR2 SNTAGT. This CDR3 region has 16 residues. V trimming: 5 bases; J trimming: 4 bases; junction bases outside the gene matches: 3. The chain uses TRBV6-4 and TRBJ2-1, with 15 positions matching TRBD2. Sequences were obtained from PBMCs. This clonotype originated in a girl aged 2 to 9 in good health and CMV-seropositive. The CDR3 reads CASSRTSGGVYNEQFF. In nucleotides, the CDR3 is TGTGCCAGCAGTAGGACTAGCGGGGGGGTTTACAATGAGCAGTTCTTC.